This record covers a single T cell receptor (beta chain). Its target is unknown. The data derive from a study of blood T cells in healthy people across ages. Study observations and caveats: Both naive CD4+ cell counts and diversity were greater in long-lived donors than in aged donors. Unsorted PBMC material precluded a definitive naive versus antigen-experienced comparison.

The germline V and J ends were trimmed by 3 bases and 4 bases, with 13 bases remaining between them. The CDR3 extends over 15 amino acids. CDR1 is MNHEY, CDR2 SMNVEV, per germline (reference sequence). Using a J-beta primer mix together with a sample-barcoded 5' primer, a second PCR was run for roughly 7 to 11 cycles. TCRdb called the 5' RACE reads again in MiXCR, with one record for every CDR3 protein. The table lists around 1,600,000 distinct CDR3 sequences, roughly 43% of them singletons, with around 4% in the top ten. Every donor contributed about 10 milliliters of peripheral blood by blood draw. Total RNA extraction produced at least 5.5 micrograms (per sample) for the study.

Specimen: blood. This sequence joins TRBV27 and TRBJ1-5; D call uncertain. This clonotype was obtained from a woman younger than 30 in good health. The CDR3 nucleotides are TGTGCCAGCAGTTTGAGAGGGAGTGTTAATCAGCCCCAGCATTTT. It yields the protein CASSLRGSVNQPQHF.